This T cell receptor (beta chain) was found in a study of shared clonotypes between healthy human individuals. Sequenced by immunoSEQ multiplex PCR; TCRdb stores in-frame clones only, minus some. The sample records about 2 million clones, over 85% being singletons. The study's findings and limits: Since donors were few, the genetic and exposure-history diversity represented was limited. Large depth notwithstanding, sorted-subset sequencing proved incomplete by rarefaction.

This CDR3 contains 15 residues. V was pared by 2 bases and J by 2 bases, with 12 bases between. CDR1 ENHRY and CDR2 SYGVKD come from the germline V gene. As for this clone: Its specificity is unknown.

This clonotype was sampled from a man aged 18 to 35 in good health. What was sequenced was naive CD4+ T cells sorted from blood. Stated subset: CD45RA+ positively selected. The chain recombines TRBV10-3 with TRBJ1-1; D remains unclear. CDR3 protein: CAISEPRQDNTEAFF. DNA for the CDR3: TGTGCCATCAGTGAGCCAAGGCAGGATAACACTGAAGCTTTCTTT.